The source of this T cell receptor beta chain is a study of T cell changes during pregnancy in multiple sclerosis. The table came from immunoSEQ multiplex PCR; TCRdb's copy has only in-frame clones and leaves some out. Of about 40,000 clones in the sample, more than 85% were seen once. CDR1 is MNHEY and CDR2 is SVGAGI in the germline V gene. The CDR3 length is 16 residues. Trimming stripped 0 bases from V and 3 bases from J, with 14 bases between. The sample in question was CD8+ T cells from peripheral blood mononuclear cells, obtained before pregnancy. The rearrangement joins TRBV6-5 to TRBJ1-1, with no clear D. The TCR sequence derives from a female donor with multiple sclerosis, enrolled in a pregnancy study. The CDR3, as DNA: TGTGCCAGCAGTTACTCGGAGGGATCGGGTCACACTGAAGCTTTCTTT. Translation: CASSYSEGSGHTEAFF.